The 32 T cell receptor beta chains below were found in one sample sequenced in a study of shared clonotypes between healthy human individuals (dated by TCRdb to 2020 to 2021). CD8 naive samples were CD45RO-negative cells positively selected for CCR7, giving a CD45RA+CCR7+ population that excluded TemRA cells. Libraries were made using the immunoSEQ multiplex PCR assay. TCRdb carries this immuneACCESS record with in-frame sequences only. Its versions omit some clonotypes, under half of them owing to an unresolved V gene in the studies checked, with the rest unexplained. In this sample the table shows some 2.1 million clones, 93% of which occur a single time. The ten largest account for about 1.7% of the sample. Sample: naive CD8+ T cells from PBMCs. The label giving this sample's cell subset or site can be read as: CD45RA+CCR7+. Receptors were obtained from a man aged 18 to 35 in good health. Some clones in this sample may be carry-over from other donors' samples.

The CDR3 region has the DNA TGTGCCAGCAGTTTATTGTATAACACTGAAGCTTTCTTT. It specifies CASSLLYNTEAFF. This rearrangement joins TRBV28 to TRBJ1-1; D remains ambiguous. The V and J ends lost 1 base and 2 bases respectively, with 5 bases between them. The germline V gene encodes CDR1 MDHEN and CDR2 SYDVKM. CDR3 length: 13 residues.

V gene TRBV6-6 combines with J gene TRBJ1-3; D unclear. CDR3 length: 16 amino acids. Germline CDR1 is MNHNY and CDR2 is SVGAGI (reference sequence). V gave up 8 bases and J gave up 0 bases, with 17 bases separating them. The CDR3 DNA follows: TGTGCCAGCCGGCCATTGGGTTACCTCTCTGGAAACACCATATATTTT. Translated: CASRPLGYLSGNTIYF.

The V call is TRBV4-2, the J call TRBJ2-7; D is unclear. This CDR3 contains 15 residues. From germline, CDR1 is LGHNA and CDR2 YNFKEQ. The V end was cut by 1 base, the J end by 2 bases, with 12 bases between. CDR3 loop: CASSQGGAIPYEQYF. The CDR3 nucleotides read TGTGCCAGCAGCCAAGGCGGTGCTATACCCTACGAGCAGTACTTC.

The J gene is TRBJ2-5, the V gene TRBV29-1; D tentatively reads TRBD1 or TRBD2 (6 bases each). The DNA end lines up better with TRBJ2-7; the J call may be wrong. This CDR3 has 14 residues. Germline assignment: CDR1 SQVTM and CDR2 ANQGSEA. The CDR3 reads CSVAGSQGTYEQYF. CDR3 DNA: TGCAGCGTAGCCGGGAGCCAGGGGACCTACGAGCAGTACTTC.

A few counts support this clone. The chain recombines TRBV6-1 with TRBJ2-3; D ambiguous. V lost 0 bases, J lost 4 bases, and 2 bases lay in between. Germline V gene data show CDR1 as MNHNS and CDR2 as SASEGT. CDR3 length equals 12 residues. CDR3 coding DNA: TGTGCCAGCAGTGAAGCTCCAGATACGCAGTATTTT. Amino acid sequence: CASSEAPDTQYF.

This chain uses TRBV5-1 with TRBJ2-7; 10 bases map to TRBD2. The germline V gene has CDR1 SGHRS and CDR2 YFSETQ. The CDR3 contains 18 residues. Trimming removed 5 bases from V and 0 bases from J; junction bases left unmatched: 14. CDR3 coding DNA: TGCGCCAGCAGGGTTTCGGCTAGCGGGAGCGCCTACTCCTACGAGCAGTACTTC. Its translation: CASRVSASGSAYSYEQYF.

This rearrangement joins TRBV27 to TRBJ2-7; 8 bases match TRBD2. The junction had 4 bases not matched to a gene; V was cut back by 3 bases and J by 0 bases. Germline V gives CDR1 MNHEY, CDR2 SMNVEV (reference sequence). The CDR3 is 15 amino acids. The CDR3 region is CASSLATSVSYEQYF. The DNA of the CDR3 is TGTGCCAGCAGTTTGGCGACTAGCGTCTCCTACGAGCAGTACTTC.

The chain is built from TRBV11-2 and TRBJ1-5; 8 bases map to TRBD1. The CDR3 contains 16 residues. The V segment lost 1 base and the J segment 3 bases; nucleotides outside the gene matches: 5. Germline CDR1 is SGHAT and CDR2 is FQNNGV. The CDR3 bases are TGTGCCAGCAGCTTAGTGGGCAGGGGGCCCAATCAGCCCCAGCATTTT. Protein product: CASSLVGRGPNQPQHF.

V is TRBV5-6 and J is TRBJ2-7, with 11 positions matching TRBD2. This CDR3 region has 15 residues. The germline gives CDR1 SGHDT, CDR2 YYEEEE. V lost 2 bases to trimming and J lost 7 bases; unmatched junction nucleotides: 8. The CDR3 region is CASSLGTSGILEQYF. The CDR3 nucleotides read TGTGCCAGCAGCTTAGGGACTAGCGGCATTTTAGAGCAGTACTTC.

The J gene is TRBJ1-5, the V gene TRBV4-1; 8 nucleotides agree with TRBD1. CDR1 is MGHRA, CDR2 YSYEKL, per germline. This CDR3 contains 16 residues. Losses at the gene ends were 3 bases for V and 5 bases for J; bases not matched to a gene: 9. The CDR3 nucleotides are TGCGCCAGCAGCCACGTTTTTGACAGGGGCTATCAGCCCCAGCATTTT. It is translated as CASSHVFDRGYQPQHF.

CDR3 residues: CASSFRAGEKLFF. The CDR3, as DNA: TGTGCCAGCAGTTTCAGGGCGGGTGAAAAACTGTTTTTT. This chain joins TRBV28 and TRBJ1-4, with D possibly TRBD1 on 5 matching bases. V was pared by 3 bases and J by 7 bases, with 9 bases between. CDR1 and CDR2 (germline): MDHEN, SYDVKM. The CDR3 is made up of 13 amino acids.

The rearrangement uses TRBV9 and TRBJ2-1; 10 nucleotides line up with TRBD2. The length of the CDR3 is 16 residues. CDR1 and CDR2 (germline): SGDLS, YYNGEE. The V gene end was trimmed by 3 bases and the J gene end by 6 bases; junction bases not matched to a gene: 9. CDR3 DNA sequence: TGTGCCAGCAGCGCCCCGCCTAGCGGGAGTATCAATGAGCAGTTCTTC. It codes for CASSAPPSGSINEQFF.

The chain combines TRBV7-9 with TRBJ2-7, with 7 bases aligning to TRBD1. There are 14 residues in the CDR3. V shed 1 base, J shed 4 bases, and the junction held 4 bases outside the gene matches. From germline, CDR1 is SEHNR and CDR2 FQNEAQ (reference sequence). In nucleotides, the CDR3 is TGTGCCAGCAGCTTAGAAAGACAGGGTTACGAGCAGTACTTC. Its protein product is CASSLERQGYEQYF. Combining the CDR3 with reference TRBV7-9 and TRBJ2-7 gives the whole variable domain DTGVSQNPRHKITKRGQNVTFRCDPISEHNRLYWYRQTLGQGPEFLTYFQNEAQLEKSRLLSDRFSAERPKGSFSTLEIQRTEQGDSAMYLCASSLERQGYEQYFGPGTRLTVT.

This clone appeared once. V usage is TRBV6-6 and J usage is TRBJ2-7, with TRBD1 identical over 7 bases. The CDR3 contains 15 residues. Germline CDR1 reads MNHNY; CDR2 reads SVGAGI (reference sequence). The trim removed 0 bases at V and 5 bases at J, leaving 7 bases unmatched. The CDR3 sequence is CASSYSTRQGHEQYF. Written as DNA, the CDR3 is TGTGCCAGCAGTTACTCAACCCGACAGGGCCACGAGCAGTACTTC.

The chain couples TRBV11-3 to TRBJ2-1; D gene ambiguous. Germline CDR1 reads SGHNT; CDR2 reads YENEEA. This CDR3 region has 15 residues. Trimming took off 4 bases at V and 4 bases at J, with 14 bases between the two ends. The CDR3 coding sequence is TGTGCCAGCAGCTCCGGTAGTGACACTTACAATGAGCAGTTCTTC. This translates into CASSSGSDTYNEQFF. Using reference TRBV11-3 and TRBJ2-1 for the parts outside the CDR3, the full variable domain is EAGVVQSPRYKIIEKKQPVAFWCNPISGHNTLYWYLQNLGQGPELLIRYENEEAVDDSQLPKDRFSAERLKGVDSTLKIQPAELGDSAVYLCASSSGSDTYNEQFFGPGTRLTVL.

In DNA, the CDR3 is TGTGCCAGCTTAAAACCGGGACAGGGGGCTGTAGATACGCAGTATTTT. It translates to CASLKPGQGAVDTQYF. The J gene is TRBJ2-3, the V gene TRBV18, with 12 bases matching TRBD1. The CDR3 covers 16 residues. CDR1 KGHSH and CDR2 LQKENI come from the germline V gene. The J segment lost 5 bases and the V segment lost 7 bases, leaving 10 bases of the junction unmatched.

Only one count was recorded for this clone. The chain links TRBV11-2 to TRBJ2-3, with TRBD2 identical over 7 bases. This CDR3 comprises 19 residues. The ends lost 7 bases at V and 1 base at J; junction bases unmatched: 20. CDR1 and CDR2 (germline): SGHAT, FQNNGV. The CDR3 is CASITGGGGGLDRTDTQYF. The CDR3 DNA is TGTGCCAGCATTACGGGCGGTGGGGGAGGGCTAGATCGCACAGATACGCAGTATTTT.

The rearrangement links TRBV7-8 to TRBJ2-7; TRBD1 agrees at 11 bases. The CDR3 has 15 residues. V was pared by 5 bases and J by 4 bases, with 7 bases of the junction left unmatched. Germline lookup yields CDR1 SGHVS and CDR2 FQNEAQ. CDR3 residues: CASSPLDRGPYEQYF. The CDR3 nucleotides are TGTGCCAGCAGCCCACTGGACAGGGGGCCGTACGAGCAGTACTTC.

J is TRBJ2-7 and V is TRBV11-2; D not certain. In germline, CDR1 is SGHAT, CDR2 FQNNGV. This CDR3 is 13 amino acids long. Trimming removed 1 base at V and 6 bases at J, with 10 bases between. The CDR3 sequence is CASSLVSKGEQYF. In nucleotides, the CDR3 is TGTGCCAGCAGCTTAGTTTCTAAGGGCGAGCAGTACTTC.

This clone was picked up a small number of times. The chain links TRBV10-3 to TRBJ1-1; D not resolved. The V and J ends lost 7 bases and 1 base respectively, with 10 bases between them. The CDR3 is 13 amino acids. Germline lookup yields CDR1 ENHRY and CDR2 SYGVKD. The CDR3 region is CAITDGKNTEAFF. The DNA of the CDR3 is TGTGCCATCACAGACGGGAAGAACACTGAAGCTTTCTTT.

The CDR3 spells CSVADRVSFYEQYF. As DNA, the CDR3 is TGCAGCGTTGCAGACAGGGTCAGTTTCTACGAGCAGTACTTC. This chain connects TRBV29-1 to TRBJ2-7; 7 nucleotides agree with TRBD1. This CDR3 is 14 amino acids long. With 4 bases clipped from V and 3 bases from J, the junction kept 9 bases outside the gene matches. Germline CDR1 and CDR2: SQVTM and ANQGSEA.

As to this clone: The identical CDR3 is also encoded by other nucleotide sequences in the sample. The chain employs TRBV7-9 and TRBJ2-2; D uncertain. Germline V lookup: CDR1 SEHNR, CDR2 FQNEAQ (reference sequence). The CDR3 loop spans 13 amino acids. Trimming took 3 bases from V and 5 from J, leaving 7 bases between them. For the CDR3, the DNA is TGTGCCAGCAGCTTGTCGGGTACCGGGGAGCTGTTTTTT. Amino acid sequence: CASSLSGTGELFF.

The chain employs TRBV27 and TRBJ2-1; a possible D gene is TRBD2 (5 bases). Per germline, CDR1 MNHEY and CDR2 SMNVEV (reference sequence). The V end was cut by 5 bases, the J end by 5 bases, with 10 bases between. This CDR3 comprises 13 residues. The CDR3 bases are TGTGCCAGCAGTCCGGACTGGGACAATGAGCAGTTCTTC. As protein: CASSPDWDNEQFF.

This chain links TRBV7-9 with TRBJ2-2, with TRBD1 identical over 10 bases. This CDR3 spans 13 amino acids. Germline values: CDR1 SEHNR, CDR2 FQNEAQ (reference sequence). V lost 5 bases, J lost 11 bases, and 5 bases stayed unmatched. CDR3 sequence reads: CASSRDRGGELFF. The CDR3 DNA follows: TGTGCCAGCAGCCGGGACAGGGGAGGAGAGCTGTTTTTT. Combining the CDR3 with reference TRBV7-9 and TRBJ2-2 gives the whole variable domain DTGVSQNPRHKITKRGQNVTFRCDPISEHNRLYWYRQTLGQGPEFLTYFQNEAQLEKSRLLSDRFSAERPKGSFSTLEIQRTEQGDSAMYLCASSRDRGGELFFGEGSRLTVL.

The rearrangement uses TRBV7-6 and TRBJ2-7; no clear D gene. Per the germline V gene, CDR1 is SGHVS and CDR2 is FNYEAQ. CDR3 size: 14 residues. The ends were cut back, 1 base at V and 2 bases at J, with 9 bases in the middle. The CDR3 sequence is CASSLELATYEQYF. The CDR3 DNA reads as TGTGCCAGCAGCTTAGAATTAGCTACCTACGAGCAGTACTTC.

Written as DNA, the CDR3 is TGTGCCAGCAGTCAACCCGAGGGACTAGCGGGCAATGAGCAGTTCTTC. The encoded protein is CASSQPEGLAGNEQFF. The J gene is TRBJ2-1, the V gene TRBV11-2; 12 nucleotides line up with TRBD2. J gave up 6 bases and V 6 bases, and 9 bases lay outside the gene matches. CDR3 length: 16 amino acids. Germline V gene data show CDR1 as SGHAT and CDR2 as FQNNGV.

The CDR3 sequence is CASSLLGQGELNTEAFF. In DNA, the CDR3 is TGTGCCAGCAGTTTACTCGGACAGGGTGAGTTGAACACTGAAGCTTTCTTT. J is TRBJ1-1 and V is TRBV7-9; 8 bases line up with TRBD1. In germline, CDR1 is SEHNR, CDR2 FQNEAQ (reference sequence). The CDR3 has 17 amino acids. Losses at the gene ends were 6 bases for V and 0 bases for J; bases not matched to a gene: 12.

The chain joins TRBV9 to TRBJ2-2, with a tentative D call TRBD1 (5 bases). Germline CDR1 and CDR2: SGDLS and YYNGEE. The CDR3 is made up of 13 amino acids. V was pared by 2 bases and J by 5 bases, with 7 bases between. Written as DNA, the CDR3 is TGTGCCAGCAGCGTGCCAGGGACCGGGGAGCTGTTTTTT. Translation gives CASSVPGTGELFF.

This clone was found once. The chain links TRBV7-6 to TRBJ1-1; D unresolved. Germline V gives CDR1 SGHVS, CDR2 FNYEAQ. The length of the CDR3 is 14 residues. The ends were cut back, 5 bases at V and 5 bases at J, with 15 bases in the middle. The DNA for the CDR3 is TGTGCCAGCAGCGAAATCCAAAGGAGGACTGAAGCTTTCTTT. Protein sequence: CASSEIQRRTEAFF.

Written as DNA, the CDR3 is TGTGCCAGCAGCTTGGCGACGGGGTTCGATAATTCACCCCTCCACTTT. Its protein is CASSLATGFDNSPLHF. This chain connects TRBV5-6 to TRBJ1-6; D is uncertain. Looked up from germline, CDR1 is SGHDT and CDR2 is YYEEEE. V shed 0 bases and J shed 5 bases, with 12 bases lying between them. CDR3 length: 16 residues.

The J gene is TRBJ2-1, the V gene TRBV30; maybe TRBD2 (5 bases). Germline V CDR1 and CDR2: GTSNPN, SVGIG (reference sequence). The CDR3 has 14 amino acids. The V end lost 5 bases, the J end lost 3 bases, and 14 bases lay between the germline ends. DNA of the CDR3: TGTGCCTGGGCTGGACTGGAGGACTACAATGAGCAGTTCTTC. It yields the protein CAWAGLEDYNEQFF.

In DNA, the CDR3 is TGTGCCAGCGGAACCGGGACTAGCTCGTCAGATACGCAGTATTTT. Translation gives CASGTGTSSSDTQYF. The chain carries TRBV7-8 and TRBJ2-3; 9 bases align to TRBD2. The V segment lost 8 bases and the J segment 4 bases; nucleotides outside the gene matches: 10. This CDR3 is 15 amino acids long. CDR1 is SGHVS and CDR2 is FQNEAQ in the germline V gene.